A single TCR beta chain is shown here with its context. Its antigen remains unidentified. No much larger clone exists at a distance of one base, and base qualities are not known. This entry belongs to a study of CD8 T cells in Susac syndrome (dated by TCRdb to about 2019). About the full investigation: Repertoire sequencing was used to test whether CD8+ T cell activation and differentiation in Susac syndrome was antigen driven.

RNA was extracted with the RNeasy kit and roughly 0.45 to 1 ug was reverse transcribed using random hexamers. The immunoSEQ multiplex PCR assay, which covers 54 Vbeta and 13 Jbeta segments, was used to amplify TCR beta CDR3 regions. To correct PCR amplification bias, a synthetic template baseline was used for both primer optimization and computational correction. Processing in the source paper ran as follows. Reads were annotated to V, D and J genes per IMGT and analyzed with immunoSEQ Analyzer, keeping only productive sequences. Clonality was computed as one minus Shannon entropy normalized by log2 of the number of productive unique sequences. For each patient and control, public and private clones were evaluated within the 100 most prevalent clones. A clone was defined as Susac-specific if it was absent from the healthy and MS cohorts, from roughly 1,000 published viral clones and from other ImmuneACCESS disease sequences. The raw public reads went through TCRdb reprocessing: fastp at Q25, MiXCR clone calling, in-frame beta chains kept. Entries that share a CDR3 protein sequence are merged under the most common genes and DNA. The V and J calls come from TCRdb's annotation, not from the publication. In all, the sample holds approximately 120,000 distinct CDR3 sequences, and around 90% of those were seen once. Of the sample, 0.14% is held by the ten largest clones.

High-throughput TCR beta sequencing profiled peripheral blood CD8+ and CD4+ T cells from healthy donors, Susac syndrome patients and multiple sclerosis patients. Healthy donors were age- and sex-matched controls. Bulk CD8+ and CD4+ T cells were purified by magnetic negative isolation, while CD8+ TEMRA cells were enriched using FACS. Blood was collected in EDTA tubes and processed within 24 hours, with PBMCs isolated through density gradient centrifugation. PBMCs intended for TCR sequencing were cryopreserved in liquid nitrogen and were subsequently thawed in a 37 degrees C water bath. The sorted or isolated CD4+, CD8+ and CD8+ TEMRA cells had a purity of 90% or higher. The germline V gene yields SGDLS for CDR1 and YYNGEE for CDR2. V and J are truncated by 0 bases and 0 bases respectively, leaving an intervening sequence of 4 bases. The CDR3, cysteine through phenylalanine, is 14 amino acids long. CDR3 DNA is the only sequence kept; it has 42 bases, read in frame from the first base.

Results and caveats for the whole study, not just this receptor: The study acknowledged that relatively few individuals were included in the TCR sequencing and HLA analysis.

The sequence came from a human donor in good health. This receptor chain uses TRBV9 and TRBJ2-4, with the identity of the D gene unclear. The sample consisted of CD4+ T cells from PBMCs. The sequence in DNA is TGTGCCAGCAGCGTAGGACTAGCCAAAAACATTCAGTACTTC. Its product reads: CASSVGLAKNIQYF.